The 18 T cell receptor beta chains below all came from one sample that was sequenced in a study of CD8 T cells in ankylosing spondylitis. General study results and limits: There was a TCR beta motif, made of several highly homologous variants, that appeared characteristic of ankylosing spondylitis blood.

These TCRs are of unknown antigen specificity. One entry per CDR3 protein results from TCRdb running MiXCR on the 5' RACE reads. Among fewer than 500,000 distinct CDR3 sequences, 20% to 25% were seen once, and the ten largest hold about 16%. Sequenced input: blood, either unsorted or a sorted T cell fraction (not recorded which). These TCRs come from a male donor with ankylosing spondylitis.

The V call is TRBV12-3 or TRBV12-4, the J call TRBJ2-7, with D possibly being TRBD1 (5 bases). This CDR3 has 11 amino acids. The V end lost 8 bases, the J end lost 2 bases, and 7 bases lay between the germline ends. DNA of the CDR3: TGTGCCAGCGGGGCTACCTACGAGCAGTACTTC. Its protein product is CASGATYEQYF.

This clonotype showed up just a few times. The chain uses TRBV25-1 and TRBJ2-1; perhaps TRBD2 as D (5 bases). CDR3 size: 14 residues. V was cut by 7 bases and J by 0 bases, with 10 bases left in between. CDR1 and CDR2 (germline): MGHDK, SYGVNS. DNA for the CDR3: TGTGCCAGCATGGAGGCAAGCTCCTACAATGAGCAGTTCTTC. It specifies CASMEASSYNEQFF.

This chain joins TRBV18 and TRBJ2-1; 12 nucleotides align to TRBD2. Germline V gene lookup returns CDR1 KGHSH and CDR2 LQKENI. CDR3 size: 15 residues. V shed 2 bases, J shed 10 bases, and the junction held 6 bases outside the gene matches. Written as DNA, the CDR3 is TGTGCCAGCTCACCATCTAGCGGGAGGGCAAGGGAGCAGTTCTTC. It encodes CASSPSSGRAREQFF.

V and J are TRBV7-3 and TRBJ1-2; D is possibly TRBD1 (6 bases). The CDR3 sequence is 13 residues long. The germline V gene encodes CDR1 SGHTA and CDR2 FQGTGA. Trimming took 3 bases from V and 8 from J, leaving 13 bases between them. The CDR3 region is CASSLGGAWGYTF. DNA of the CDR3: TGTGCCAGCAGCTTGGGGGGGGCTTGGGGCTACACCTTC.

V is TRBV28 and J is TRBJ2-7; TRBD2 might be the D (6 bases). The CDR3 totals 14 residues. Germline V lookup: CDR1 MDHEN, CDR2 SYDVKM. V was shortened by 7 bases and J by 2 bases, with 15 bases between the two germline ends. Written as DNA, the CDR3 is TGTGCCAGCAATCGGCGGGCGGGAACCTACGAGCAGTACTTC. Translation gives CASNRRAGTYEQYF.

This clonotype occurred a few times. This sequence joins TRBV7-9 and TRBJ1-1, with D possibly being TRBD1 (6 bases). Trimming took off 4 bases at V and 5 bases at J, with 11 bases between the two ends. The germline gives CDR1 SEHNR, CDR2 FQNEAQ (reference sequence). The CDR3 is 13 amino acids. For the CDR3, the DNA is TGTGCCAGCAGCTGGACAGCCCGAACTGAAGCTTTCTTT. Protein sequence: CASSWTARTEAFF.

This clonotype was detected only a few times. The CDR3 region is CSVEVTSSQAFF. CDR3 nucleotides: TGCAGCGTTGAAGTAACATCCTCTCAAGCTTTCTTT. The chain is built from TRBV29-1 and TRBJ1-1, with unresolved D. This CDR3 spans 12 amino acids. From germline, CDR1 is SQVTM and CDR2 ANQGSEA. V was trimmed by 1 base and J by 9 bases, leaving 12 bases between them.

CDR3 residues: CASGPLAVEYF. DNA for the CDR3: TGTGCTAGTGGTCCCTTAGCGGTGGAGTACTTC. The chain combines TRBV12-5 with TRBJ2-7; tentative D call: TRBD2 (6 bases). Trimming stripped 5 bases from V and 11 bases from J, with 13 bases between. The length of the CDR3 is 11 residues. Germline V gene sequence: CDR1 LGHNT, CDR2 FRNRAP.

This rearrangement joins TRBV30 to TRBJ2-7, with TRBD2 matching over 13 bases. The CDR3 extends over 16 amino acids. Germline CDR1 GTSNPN, CDR2 SVGIG (reference sequence). The V and J ends lost 5 bases and 0 bases, in that order; junction bases with no gene match: 7. The CDR3 DNA reads TGTGCCTGGTTGGGGACTAGCGGGACCAGCTCCTACGAGCAGTACTTC. Translated, it gives CAWLGTSGTSSYEQYF.

The rearrangement joins TRBV6-8 to TRBJ2-3, with D possibly TRBD2 on 6 matching bases. Germline assignment: CDR1 MNHGY and CDR2 SAAAGT. Trimming cost V 6 bases and J 4 bases, with 17 bases left between them. The CDR3 is 15 residues long. CDR3 bases: TGTGCCAGCAGCCTCCTACGGGGGATTCCAGATACGCAGTATTTT. This gives the protein CASSLLRGIPDTQYF.

The J gene is TRBJ2-7, the V gene TRBV28, with a possible D match to TRBD2 (5 bases). CDR3 size: 13 residues. Germline V gene data show CDR1 as MDHEN and CDR2 as SYDVKM. V was trimmed by 9 bases and J by 2 bases, leaving 14 bases between them. The CDR3 DNA reads TGTGCCAGTTCGCTGGAGGCTCCCTACGAGCAGTACTTC. Residues: CASSLEAPYEQYF. Full variable domain (missing parts from reference TRBV28 and TRBJ2-7): DVKVTQSSRYLVKRTGEKVFLECVQDMDHENMFWYRQDPGLGLRLIYFSYDVKMKEKGDIPEGYSVSREKKERFSLILESASTNQTSMYLCASSLEAPYEQYFGPGTRLTVT.

This clonotype was seen just once. This rearrangement joins TRBV12-3 or TRBV12-4 to TRBJ1-3, with TRBD1 as a possible D gene (6 bases). V was pared by 11 bases and J by 1 base, with 12 bases between. The CDR3 length is 13 residues. This CDR3 reads CALNRASGNTIYF. Here the CDR3 DNA reads TGTGCCTTAAACAGGGCGTCTGGAAACACCATATATTTT.

The rearrangement links TRBV6-4 to TRBJ2-3, with D possibly TRBD2 on 6 matching bases. V was trimmed by 6 bases and J by 5 bases, leaving 15 bases between them. The length of the CDR3 is 14 residues. Germline V gene lookup returns CDR1 MRHNA and CDR2 SNTAGT. CDR3 bases: TGTGCCAGCAGGCTTAGCGGAGAGGTAGATACGCAGTATTTT. This encodes CASRLSGEVDTQYF.

The chain combines TRBV12-3 or TRBV12-4 with TRBJ2-3, with TRBD1 matching 8 bases. V lost 4 bases, J lost 6 bases, and 18 bases stayed unmatched. This CDR3 contains 18 residues. CDR3 nucleotides: TGTGCCAGCAGTTCATTTGGGGCATACAGGGGGAAGGAGGATACGCAGTATTTT. Translation gives CASSSFGAYRGKEDTQYF.

Ten or more counts support this clonotype. The CDR3 is CSVEVGGNEQFF. The CDR3 DNA reads as TGCAGCGTTGAAGTTGGGGGCAATGAGCAGTTCTTC. This chain uses TRBV29-1 with TRBJ2-1; D may correspond to TRBD1 or TRBD2 (5 bases each). Germline V CDR1 and CDR2: SQVTM, ANQGSEA. With 1 base removed from V and 6 bases from J, the gap between germline ends came to 7 bases. CDR3 length: 12 amino acids.

The genes are TRBV19 and TRBJ1-1; 7 bases fit TRBD1. From germline, CDR1 is LNHDA and CDR2 SQIVND (reference sequence). J gave up 6 bases and V 7 bases, and 11 bases lay outside the gene matches. The CDR3 is 14 residues long. The CDR3 protein is CASTYDRDIPEAFF. The CDR3 DNA follows: TGTGCCAGTACCTATGACAGGGATATCCCTGAAGCTTTCTTT.

The chain employs TRBV18 and TRBJ2-3, with D maybe TRBD1 (5 bases). The CDR3 totals 14 residues. Germline CDR1 reads KGHSH; CDR2 reads LQKENI. Trimming pared 5 bases from V and 4 bases from J, leaving 13 bases between. CDR3 DNA: TGTGCCAGCTCAAAGGAACAGGTGGCAGATACGCAGTATTTT. It codes for CASSKEQVADTQYF.

The rearrangement links TRBV28 to TRBJ2-1, with 9 bases aligning to TRBD2. Germline CDR1 MDHEN, CDR2 SYDVKM. This CDR3 has 16 residues. V lost 4 bases, J lost 7 bases, and 11 bases stayed unmatched. CDR3 in DNA: TGTGCCAGCAGTTCGGGGTGGCGGGAGGGCCGAAATGAGCAGTTCTTC. Amino acids: CASSSGWREGRNEQFF.